These 17 T cell receptor beta chains were sequenced from one sample in a study of blood T cell repertoires in COVID-19. Method: immunoSEQ multiplex PCR; TCRdb's copy keeps in-frame clones and lacks some. Altogether some 200,000 clones are present, about 80% being singletons, with the ten largest covering under 15%. Sequenced input: peripheral blood. These receptors were obtained from a man aged 25-45 years with active or convalescent COVID-19.

The chain combines TRBV29-1 with TRBJ2-7, with 9 bases identical to TRBD1. The CDR3 totals 13 residues. V gave up 7 bases and J gave up 3 bases; unmatched junction bases: 7. Germline V gene sequence: CDR1 SQVTM, CDR2 ANQGSEA. CDR3 nucleotides: TGCAGCGGGGGGGACAGGGTGGACTACGAGCAGTACTTC. Its protein is CSGGDRVDYEQYF.

The gene calls are TRBV27 and TRBJ1-4; D unresolved. The CDR3 is made up of 14 amino acids. Germline V gene data show CDR1 as MNHEY and CDR2 as SMNVEV (reference sequence). Trimming took 3 bases from V and 8 from J, leaving 13 bases between them. The CDR3 protein is CASSFGSLGEKLFF. The CDR3 DNA is TGTGCCAGCAGTTTCGGCAGTCTAGGCGAAAAACTGTTTTTT.

The CDR3 region has the DNA TGTGCCAGCAGCTTAAGTGGCGGAGACTACTACATTCAGTACTTC. It yields the protein CASSLSGGDYYIQYF. V is TRBV7-2 and J is TRBJ2-4, with D possibly being TRBD2 (5 bases). V was shortened by 2 bases and J by 8 bases, with 16 bases between the two germline ends. The germline CDR1 and CDR2 sequences are SGHTA and FQGNSA. The CDR3 spans 15 residues.

The rearrangement joins TRBV29-1 to TRBJ2-1; no clear D gene. CDR3 length equals 13 residues. The V gene lost 3 bases and the J gene lost 8 bases, with 14 bases spanning the gap. Germline loops: CDR1 SQVTM, CDR2 ANQGSEA. CDR3: CSVEEQNRHEQFF. In DNA, the CDR3 is TGCAGCGTTGAGGAGCAGAACCGCCATGAGCAGTTCTTC.

The V call is TRBV2, the J call TRBJ1-2; D is unresolved. Germline V gives CDR1 SNHLY, CDR2 FYNNEI. The V end was cut by 7 bases, the J end by 0 bases, with 15 bases between. The CDR3 has 15 residues. The DNA for the CDR3 is TGTGCCAGCAAGGTGGAGGGAACGGCTAACTATGGCTACACCTTC. This encodes CASKVEGTANYGYTF.

J is TRBJ2-1 and V is TRBV28; 8 bases are shared with TRBD2. The CDR3 sequence is 16 residues long. Per germline, CDR1 MDHEN and CDR2 SYDVKM. Trimming took 7 bases from V and 6 from J; bases not matched to a gene: 14. The chain's CDR3 is CASTPSRASGRNEQFF. The CDR3, as DNA: TGTGCCAGCACCCCAAGTAGGGCTAGCGGGCGCAATGAGCAGTTCTTC.

This chain joins TRBV19 and TRBJ2-5; D is possibly TRBD1 (5 bases). V shed 6 bases and J shed 4 bases, with 15 bases lying between them. This CDR3 contains 14 residues. Looked up from germline, CDR1 is LNHDA and CDR2 is SQIVND (reference sequence). This chain's CDR3 is CASSASLQGETQYF. The CDR3 DNA is TGTGCCAGTAGCGCTTCTCTTCAGGGAGAGACCCAGTACTTC.

The gene calls are TRBV24-1 and TRBJ1-1, with D possibly TRBD1 on 5 matching bases. The CDR3 is made up of 11 amino acids. Germline lookup yields CDR1 KGHDR and CDR2 SFDVKD. V was trimmed by 4 bases and J by 11 bases, leaving 10 bases between them. CDR3: CATSDSRQAFF. The CDR3 bases are TGTGCCACCAGTGACTCCCGACAGGCTTTCTTT.

The rearrangement joins TRBV11-2 to TRBJ2-5; 7 bases are shared with TRBD2. The CDR3 loop spans 14 amino acids. V was clipped by 3 bases and J by 4 bases; unmatched bases: 5. Germline V CDR1 and CDR2: SGHAT, FQNNGV. For the CDR3, the DNA is TGTGCCAGCAGCTTGGCTAGCGGTTTAGAGACCCAGTACTTC. Translating gives CASSLASGLETQYF.

The genes are TRBV6-5 and TRBJ1-3; TRBD1 is a possible D gene (6 bases). Trimming took off 2 bases at V and 0 bases at J, with 11 bases between the two ends. The CDR3 contains 16 residues. Germline lookup yields CDR1 MNHEY and CDR2 SVGAGI. CDR3 in amino acids: CASSYGGAGSGNTIYF. In nucleotides, the CDR3 is TGTGCCAGCAGTTACGGGGGGGCCGGCTCTGGAAACACCATATATTTT.

The count of this clone is one. The chain is built from TRBV24-1 and TRBJ1-1; D gene ambiguous. Germline V gene lookup returns CDR1 KGHDR and CDR2 SFDVKD. CDR3 length equals 12 residues. V lost 4 bases and J 4 bases, leaving 6 bases between the germline ends. The CDR3 region is CATSDGATEAFF. In nucleotides, the CDR3 is TGTGCCACCAGTGACGGAGCCACTGAAGCTTTCTTT.

The chain carries TRBV11-3 and TRBJ2-7; D is possibly TRBD1 (5 bases). V was trimmed by 1 base and J by 0 bases, leaving 13 bases between them. The CDR3 is made up of 16 amino acids. CDR1 and CDR2 from the germline V gene are SGHNT and YENEEA. In DNA, the CDR3 is TGTGCCAGCAGCTTAGTAGGACAACTCCACTCCTACGAGCAGTACGTC. As protein: CASSLVGQLHSYEQYV.

This clone was found a few times. This chain uses TRBV3-1 (or the pseudogene TRBV3-2) with TRBJ2-3; 9 bases are a match to TRBD2. Germline-derived CDR1 and CDR2 are LGHDT and YNNKEL (reference sequence). The trim removed 2 bases at V and 3 bases at J, leaving 3 bases unmatched. This CDR3 is 15 amino acids long. In nucleotides, the CDR3 is TGTGCCAGCAGCCAACCTAGCGGGGTGACAGATACGCAGTATTTT. Amino acids: CASSQPSGVTDTQYF.

This clone was observed a few times. The V call is TRBV18, the J call TRBJ2-6; D remains ambiguous. CDR3 length: 17 amino acids. CDR1 KGHSH and CDR2 LQKENI come from the germline V gene. Trimming removed 1 base from V and 0 bases from J, with 10 bases in between. CDR3 protein: CASSPLGAYSGANVLTF. The CDR3 DNA is TGTGCCAGCTCACCACTAGGAGCCTACTCTGGGGCCAACGTCCTGACTTTC. The full variable domain, completed using reference TRBV18 and TRBJ2-6, is NAGVMQNPRHLVRRRGQEARLRCSPMKGHSHVYWYRQLPEEGLKFMVYLQKENIIDESGMPKERFSAEFPKEGPSILRIQQVVRGDSAAYFCASSPLGAYSGANVLTFGAGSRLTVL.

This clone turned up a few times. The J gene is TRBJ2-1, the V gene TRBV7-9; TRBD1 matches 7 bases. The CDR3 runs 16 residues. The germline CDR1 and CDR2 sequences are SEHNR and FQNEAQ (reference sequence). The V and J ends lost 1 base and 3 bases, in that order; junction bases with no gene match: 6. Here the CDR3 DNA reads TGTGCCAGCAGCTTAGAACTTGGGGACAGCTACAATGAGCAGTTCTTC. Translating it yields CASSLELGDSYNEQFF.

V gene TRBV5-8 combines with J gene TRBJ2-2; perhaps TRBD2 as D (5 bases). CDR1 is SGHTS and CDR2 is YDEGEE in the germline V gene. The CDR3 totals 15 residues. V shed 0 bases and J shed 3 bases, with 9 bases lying between them. The CDR3 loop reads CASSLGTRDTGELFF. CDR3 DNA sequence: TGTGCCAGCAGCTTGGGGACTCGCGACACCGGGGAGCTGTTTTTT.

This chain joins TRBV6-5 and TRBJ1-1, with D perhaps TRBD1 (5 bases). The length of the CDR3 is 13 residues. V was cut by 7 bases and J by 2 bases, with 11 bases left in between. Germline V gene sequence: CDR1 MNHEY, CDR2 SVGAGI. CDR3 bases: TGTGCCAGCAAAGTGGGGGGAAACACTGAAGCTTTCTTT. It specifies CASKVGGNTEAFF.